These 24 T cell receptor beta chains originate from one sample sequenced in a study of T cells in Graves' hyperthyroidism and ophthalmopathy (dated by TCRdb to between 2018 and 2021). Library prep was done by multiplex PCR. Instrument used: Illumina HiSeq 2000. TCR beta CDR3 regions were amplified from RNA transcripts. The TCR CDR3 was subjected to a first round of RT-PCR using the HTBI primer set and the Qiagen OneStep RT-PCR kit. TCRdb reran the public reads through fastp at Q25 and MiXCR, keeping productive beta chains. Rows with a matching CDR3 protein are joined into one entry that keeps the most common DNA and genes. For this sample the table gives around 400,000 distinct CDR3 sequences, of which 13% were detected only once. Clones ranked in the top ten supply about 9.1% of the sample. The material sequenced was blood. The receptors stem from a woman between 18 and 29 years old with Graves' hyperthyroidism.

This clonotype was found a few times. V usage is TRBV20-1 and J usage is TRBJ1-3, with 8 bases identical to TRBD1. CDR3 length equals 16 residues. V shed 3 bases and J 2 bases; nucleotides not matched to a gene: 9. CDR1 DFQATT and CDR2 SNEGSKA come from the germline V gene (reference sequence). This CDR3 is CSASTRQGLAGNTIYF. In DNA, the CDR3 is TGCAGTGCTAGCACTAGACAGGGGTTGGCTGGAAACACCATATATTTT.

This clonotype has a count of ten or more. V and J are TRBV7-9 and TRBJ1-2; 12 bases align to TRBD1. Germline V gives CDR1 SEHNR, CDR2 FQNEAQ (reference sequence). The trim removed 1 base at V and 2 bases at J, leaving 2 bases unmatched. The CDR3 loop spans 16 amino acids. The CDR3 region has the DNA TGTGCCAGCAGCTTAGAGGGACAGGGGGCGAACTATGGCTACACCTTC. This codes for CASSLEGQGANYGYTF.

In its sample, this clonotype was seen many times. V gene TRBV2 combines with J gene TRBJ2-6, with a possible D match to TRBD2 (6 bases). The CDR3 extends over 16 amino acids. CDR1 SNHLY and CDR2 FYNNEI come from the germline V gene. The V and J ends lost 8 bases and 0 bases respectively, with 14 bases between them. Here the CDR3 reads CASGRDVYSGANVLTF. Here the CDR3 DNA reads TGTGCCAGCGGGCGGGACGTATACTCTGGGGCCAACGTCCTGACTTTC.

This chain connects TRBV11-1 to TRBJ2-1; 7 bases map to TRBD1. There are 19 residues in the CDR3. Germline-derived CDR1 and CDR2 are SGHAT and FQDESV (reference sequence). V gave up 4 bases and J gave up 0 bases; unmatched junction bases: 15. The DNA for the CDR3 is TGTGCCAGCAGCTGGGCCGGGACAGCCCTTACCCACTCCTACAATGAGCAGTTCTTC. It yields the protein CASSWAGTALTHSYNEQFF.

Written as DNA, the CDR3 is TGTGCCAGCAGCTTGGGGATAGACTTGTTGGTTTACGAGCAGTACTTC. Protein product: CASSLGIDLLVYEQYF. V is TRBV5-4 and J is TRBJ2-7, with D hard to call. CDR1 is SGHNT, CDR2 YYREEE, per germline (reference sequence). The CDR3 extends over 16 amino acids. The ends were cut back, 0 bases at V and 4 bases at J, with 17 bases in the middle.

This clonotype was picked up many times. The chain joins TRBV27 to TRBJ2-7; 9 bases map to TRBD1. V lost 5 bases to trimming and J lost 2 bases; unmatched junction nucleotides: 10. The V gene's germline CDR1 is MNHEY and CDR2 SMNVEV (reference sequence). The CDR3 has 16 amino acids. The CDR3 DNA is TGTGCCAGCAGTCCGGGCCGGACAGGGGACCCCTACGAGCAGTACTTC. It translates to CASSPGRTGDPYEQYF.

This clonotype was counted many times. This chain links TRBV28 with TRBJ1-1, with 7 positions matching TRBD1. Trimming cost V 5 bases and J 10 bases; bases outside gene matches: 7. The CDR3 contains 12 residues. Per the germline V gene, CDR1 is MDHEN and CDR2 is SYDVKM. CDR3 residues: CASSQGTEGAFF. The CDR3 coding sequence is TGTGCCAGCAGTCAGGGGACAGAAGGAGCTTTCTTT.

There are many counts of this clonotype. This sequence joins TRBV27 and TRBJ2-7; 9 nucleotides agree with TRBD1. The CDR3 consists of 16 residues. Germline V gene sequence: CDR1 MNHEY, CDR2 SMNVEV (reference sequence). Unmatched junction bases numbered 10, after V lost 5 bases and J lost 2 bases. The CDR3: CASSTAEQGAPYEQYF. For the CDR3, the DNA is TGTGCCAGCAGTACGGCCGAACAGGGGGCCCCCTACGAGCAGTACTTC.

This clonotype was picked up many times. The chain combines TRBV6-1 with TRBJ2-7, with D hard to call. Germline CDR1 and CDR2: MNHNS and SASEGT. The ends were cut back, 6 bases at V and 9 bases at J, with 24 bases in the middle. The CDR3 extends over 15 amino acids. The CDR3 sequence is CASSQPGSLSEWQYF. The CDR3 DNA is TGTGCCAGCAGCCAGCCGGGCAGTTTGTCTGAGTGGCAGTACTTC.

In its sample, this clonotype was seen many times. The rearrangement links TRBV10-3 to TRBJ2-7, with 8 bases identical to TRBD1. From germline, CDR1 is ENHRY and CDR2 SYGVKD. V lost 7 bases and J lost 1; bases outside the gene matches: 6. CDR3 length equals 14 residues. DNA for the CDR3: TGTGCCATCAATCCGACAGGGGAATCCTACGAGCAGTACTTC. Amino acids: CAINPTGESYEQYF.

The V gene is TRBV3-1, the J gene TRBJ2-7; 10 bases line up with TRBD2. J was trimmed by 0 bases and V by 4 bases; bases with no gene match: 3. The CDR3 extends over 15 amino acids. Germline V CDR1 and CDR2: LGHDT, YNNKEL (reference sequence). The CDR3 protein is CASSPGLAVSYEQYF. The CDR3 coding sequence is TGTGCCAGCAGCCCAGGACTAGCGGTCTCCTACGAGCAGTACTTC.

This clonotype has at least ten counts. This chain uses TRBV20-1 with TRBJ1-6; the D gene is possibly TRBD1 (5 bases). With 6 bases removed from V and 7 bases from J, the gap between germline ends came to 16 bases. Per the germline V gene, CDR1 is DFQATT and CDR2 is SNEGSKA (reference sequence). This CDR3 contains 14 residues. The CDR3 bases are TGCAGTGCGTACTCGGGACGGGTGAATTCACCCCTCCACTTT. Translating gives CSAYSGRVNSPLHF.

This clonotype was observed at least ten times. The CDR3 DNA is TGTGCCAGCAGCTTAGAAGCTAACTATGGCTACACCTTC. As protein: CASSLEANYGYTF. The rearrangement uses TRBV13 and TRBJ1-2; no firm D call. The V end was cut by 1 base, the J end by 0 bases, with 3 bases between. The CDR3 is made up of 13 amino acids. CDR1 PRHDT and CDR2 FYEKMQ come from the germline V gene (reference sequence).

The table lists this clonotype with many counts. This chain links TRBV19 with TRBJ1-1, with D perhaps matching TRBD1 (5 bases). The CDR3 covers 15 residues. Germline CDR1 LNHDA, CDR2 SQIVND (reference sequence). Trimming cost V 3 bases and J 4 bases, with 15 bases left between them. CDR3 DNA sequence: TGTGCCAGTAGTATGGCCCGGGGCGCGACCACTGAAGCTTTCTTT. It translates to CASSMARGATTEAFF.

Many counts were recorded for this clonotype. The J gene is TRBJ2-7, the V gene TRBV7-9; the match to TRBD1 covers 7 bases. Germline lookup yields CDR1 SEHNR and CDR2 FQNEAQ (reference sequence). The CDR3 extends over 16 amino acids. Trimming at V came to 1 base and at J to 2 bases, leaving 8 bases not matched to a gene. The CDR3 here is CASSLVTGTATYEQYF. CDR3 sequence (DNA): TGTGCCAGCAGCTTAGTAACCGGGACAGCTACCTACGAGCAGTACTTC.

The chain uses TRBV20-1 and TRBJ2-7; possibly TRBD1 or TRBD2 for D (6 bases each). In germline, CDR1 is DFQATT, CDR2 SNEGSKA (reference sequence). Deletions cut 0 bases from V and 4 bases from J, with 16 bases between. This CDR3 spans 15 amino acids. The CDR3 reads CSARDLRGRAYEQYF. CDR3 in DNA: TGCAGTGCTAGAGACTTACGGGGGCGGGCGTACGAGCAGTACTTC.

With respect to this clonotype: Given a much more abundant clone one base away, this may be a read error. The rearrangement uses TRBV7-2 and TRBJ1-1; D is possibly TRBD1 (6 bases). Trimming removed 4 bases at V and 11 bases at J, with 14 bases between. The CDR3 sequence is 12 residues long. CDR1 is SGHTA and CDR2 is FQGNSA in the germline V gene. This CDR3 is CASSSHREDAFF. For the CDR3, the DNA is TGTGCCAGCAGCTCGCACAGGGAGGACGCTTTCTTT.

The J gene is TRBJ1-2, the V gene TRBV15; a possible D gene is TRBD1 (5 bases). CDR1 and CDR2 (germline): LNHNV, YYDKDF (reference sequence). Trimming removed 3 bases at V and 8 bases at J, with 19 bases between. The CDR3 has 15 amino acids. The CDR3 coding sequence is TGTGCCACCAGCAGGAGGGACCAGGCCCTGGGCGGCTACACCTTC. This gives the protein CATSRRDQALGGYTF.

This clonotype was picked up many times. This chain uses TRBV6-1 with TRBJ1-1, with D perhaps matching TRBD1 (6 bases). Trimming took off 7 bases at V and 0 bases at J, with 15 bases between the two ends. The CDR3 covers 15 residues. Germline-derived CDR1 and CDR2 are MNHNS and SASEGT. CDR3 in amino acids: CASNQGQIMNTEAFF. DNA for the CDR3: TGTGCCAGCAATCAAGGACAGATCATGAACACTGAAGCTTTCTTT.

This clonotype turned up a few times. This chain connects TRBV19 to TRBJ2-3; 7 nucleotides line up with TRBD2. CDR1 is LNHDA, CDR2 SQIVND, per germline (reference sequence). The CDR3 contains 13 residues. With V trimmed by 8 bases and J by 2 bases, 4 bases remained unmatched. CDR3 loop: CASQRDFTDTQYF. In nucleotides, the CDR3 is TGTGCCAGTCAGCGGGACTTCACAGATACGCAGTATTTT.

This clonotype has ten or more counts. The chain has TRBV7-3 and TRBJ2-1; 8 bases are a match to TRBD2. Germline V lookup: CDR1 SGHTA, CDR2 FQGTGA. This CDR3 is built from 15 residues. Losses at the gene ends were 6 bases for V and 4 bases for J; bases not matched to a gene: 8. CDR3: CASSSGGAAYNEQFF. CDR3 nucleotides: TGTGCCAGCAGTTCCGGGGGGGCCGCATACAATGAGCAGTTCTTC. Looking up the rest from reference TRBV7-3 and TRBJ2-1 gives the full variable domain: GAGVSQTPSNKVTEKGKYVELRCDPISGHTALYWYRQSLGQGPEFLIYFQGTGAADDSGLPNDRFFAVRPEGSVSTLKIQRTERGDSAVYLCASSSGGAAYNEQFFGPGTRLTVL.

Ten or more counts support this clonotype. This chain links TRBV20-1 with TRBJ2-3; possibly TRBD2 for D (5 bases). Germline V gene lookup returns CDR1 DFQATT and CDR2 SNEGSKA (reference sequence). The CDR3 contains 16 residues. V lost 3 bases and J 5 bases, leaving 21 bases between the germline ends. This chain's CDR3 is CSASPIVGIGGDTQYF. The CDR3 nucleotides are TGCAGTGCTAGCCCCATTGTTGGGATAGGAGGAGATACGCAGTATTTT.

This clonotype was observed many times. The chain combines TRBV3-1 with TRBJ2-3; 9 bases fit TRBD2. Trimming removed 0 bases from V and 0 bases from J; junction bases left unmatched: 7. Germline V gives CDR1 LGHDT, CDR2 YNNKEL (reference sequence). The CDR3 totals 18 residues. The CDR3 nucleotides are TGTGCCAGCAGCCAAGAGGTCATGCGGGGGGGCAGCACAGATACGCAGTATTTT. It encodes CASSQEVMRGGSTDTQYF.

This clonotype was seen only a few times. The gene calls are TRBV28 and TRBJ1-4; the D gene is possibly TRBD1 (5 bases). Trimming stripped 1 base from V and 10 bases from J, with 7 bases between. Germline V CDR1 and CDR2: MDHEN, SYDVKM. The CDR3 has 12 amino acids. The CDR3, as DNA: TGTGCCAGCAGTTTATACCAGGGAAAACTGTTTTTT. This encodes CASSLYQGKLFF. The entire variable domain, with the rest obtained from reference TRBV28 and TRBJ1-4, is as follows: DVKVTQSSRYLVKRTGEKVFLECVQDMDHENMFWYRQDPGLGLRLIYFSYDVKMKEKGDIPEGYSVSREKKERFSLILESASTNQTSMYLCASSLYQGKLFFGSGTQLSVL.